Listed below are T cell receptor beta chains from one sample, sequenced in a study of cytomegalovirus exposure and HLA in healthy donors. Produced via immunoSEQ multiplex PCR; TCRdb's table is partial and in-frame only. Of some 130,000 clones listed, under 85% are singletons. Source material: PBMCs. The receptors were gathered from a boy younger than 18 in good health and CMV-seronegative. CDR3s include the opening cysteine and the closing phenylalanine or tryptophan. The D gene is left open where the match is weak. Where a row states a size, it is once, few, many or the class of an expanded clone; other rows omit it.

J | D | V | size | CDR3 | DNA
TRBJ2-3 | . | TRBV9 | once | CASSVVGDTDTQYF | TGTGCCAGCAGCGTAGTCGGGGACACAGATACGCAGTATTTT
TRBJ2-5 | . | TRBV7-2 | . | CASSLPRPLGKQETQYF | TGTGCCAGCAGCTTACCCCGACCCCTCGGGAAACAAGAGACCCAGTACTTC
TRBJ2-2 | . | TRBV7-6 | . | CASSLGGLGELFF | TGTGCCAGCAGCTTAGGGGGGCTCGGGGAGCTGTTTTTT
TRBJ2-7 | . | TRBV4-2 | . | CASSQDRAGFEQYF | TGTGCCAGCAGCCAAGACCGAGCGGGTTTCGAGCAGTACTTC
TRBJ1-6 | TRBD1 | TRBV4-1 | . | CASSHYGTAKANSPLHF | TGCGCCAGCAGCCACTACGGGACAGCGAAAGCTAATTCACCCCTCCACTTT
TRBJ2-3 | TRBD1 | TRBV27 | . | CASRQGQGASTDTQYF | TGTGCCAGCAGACAGGGACAGGGGGCTTCCACAGATACGCAGTATTTT
TRBJ1-2 | . | TRBV2 | . | CATRGAVYGYTF | TGTGCCACCCGTGGTGCAGTCTATGGCTACACCTTC
TRBJ2-2 | . | TRBV6-5 | few | CASSPVNTGELFF | TGTGCCAGCAGTCCGGTGAACACCGGGGAGCTGTTTTTT
TRBJ1-1 | TRBD1 | TRBV18 | . | CASSTGGNTEAFF | TGTGCCAGCTCAACAGGGGGAAACACTGAAGCTTTCTTT
TRBJ2-1 | . | TRBV7-2 | . | CASSPRPSNNEQFF | TGTGCCAGCAGTCCCCGACCTAGTAACAATGAGCAGTTCTTC
TRBJ2-7 | TRBD2 | TRBV18 | . | CASSPPASGVYEQYF | TGTGCCAGCTCACCACCGGCTAGCGGGGTCTACGAGCAGTACTTC